Listed below are T cell receptor beta chains from one sample, sequenced in a study of blood T cell repertoires in COVID-19. TCRdb keeps only in-frame clones here, not all; method: immunoSEQ multiplex PCR. The table lists some 140,000 clones, approximately 85% of them singletons. Sequencing used peripheral blood. All receptors come from a human donor in a cohort sampled during active COVID-19. CDR3s include the opening cysteine and the closing phenylalanine or tryptophan. D genes are given only for firm matches. Where a row states a size, it is once, few, many or the class of an expanded clone; other rows omit it.

>TRBJ2-3|TRBV6-5|.|.
TGTGCCGGAAAGACGGAGGTTGGGCCAGATACGCAGTATTTT
CAGKTEVGPDTQYF
>TRBJ2-5|TRBV29-1|.|once
TGCAGCGTTGAAGGAGGGGGGGAAACGGAGACCCAGTACTTC
CSVEGGGETETQYF
>TRBJ2-3|TRBV6-5|.|.
TGTGCCAGCAGTACTCCGGGAATGAGCACAGATACGCAGTATTTT
CASSTPGMSTDTQYF
>TRBJ2-3|TRBV19|.|.
TGTGCCAGTAGTAATCCGTTTCGGGACCGCGAGTCTAGCGCAGATACGCAGTATTTT
CASSNPFRDRESSADTQYF
>TRBJ1-1|TRBV15|.|medium-sized
TGTGCCACCAGCAGGGCTGGTGGCACTGAAGCTTTCTTT
CATSRAGGTEAFF
>TRBJ1-4|TRBV29-1|.|.
TGCAGCGTTACTGCGACTGGTGCAACTAATGAAAAACTGTTTTTT
CSVTATGATNEKLFF
>TRBJ1-2|TRBV5-6|TRBD1|.
TGTGCCAGCAGCCCGACAGGGTATGGCTACACCTTC
CASSPTGYGYTF
>TRBJ2-5|TRBV30|TRBD2|.
TGTGCCTGGAGTGTGACGGGAGGGGCAGAGACCCAGTACTTC
CAWSVTGGAETQYF
>TRBJ2-2|TRBV27|TRBD1|once
TGTGCCAGCAGTTCAGATAGACAGGGACAATTGAACACCGGGGAGCTGTTTTTT
CASSSDRQGQLNTGELFF
>TRBJ2-7|TRBV12-5|.|.
TGTGCTAGTGGTTTGGGAGTTCAAACGGGCTACGAGCAGTACTTC
CASGLGVQTGYEQYF
>TRBJ2-1|TRBV7-2|TRBD2|.
TGTGCCAGCAGCCAGGGACTAGCGGGAGGGCCTTGGAATGAGCAGTTCTTC
CASSQGLAGGPWNEQFF
>TRBJ2-1|TRBV5-5|TRBD1|few
TGTGCCAGCAGCGGGATTACAGGGGCGGGTGGCAATGAGCAGTTCTTC
CASSGITGAGGNEQFF
>TRBJ1-2|TRBV9|TRBD1|.
TGTGCCAGCAGCGTAGGTGTCGGGACAGGGAACTATGGCTACACCTTC
CASSVGVGTGNYGYTF
>TRBJ1-4|TRBV29-1|TRBD1|.
TGCAGCGTTGAAGTCACAGGGGCGCGTGAAAAACTGTTTTTT
CSVEVTGAREKLFF
>TRBJ1-2|TRBV14|TRBD1|.
TGTGCCAGCAGCCGGACAGGGGATCCCTCTAACTATGGCTACACCTTC
CASSRTGDPSNYGYTF
>TRBJ2-7|TRBV5-1|TRBD1|once
TGCGCCAGCGGGCCGGGGACAGGGGAGTCCGAGCAGTACTTC
CASGPGTGESEQYF
>TRBJ1-1|TRBV10-3|.|.
TGTGCCATCAGTGATTATAGGGGCTTGGGAGCTTTCTTT
CAISDYRGLGAFF
>TRBJ2-1|TRBV6-6|TRBD2|.
TGTGCCAGCATAAACCCCTTAGCGGGGGACCGCAATGAGCAGTTCTTC
CASINPLAGDRNEQFF